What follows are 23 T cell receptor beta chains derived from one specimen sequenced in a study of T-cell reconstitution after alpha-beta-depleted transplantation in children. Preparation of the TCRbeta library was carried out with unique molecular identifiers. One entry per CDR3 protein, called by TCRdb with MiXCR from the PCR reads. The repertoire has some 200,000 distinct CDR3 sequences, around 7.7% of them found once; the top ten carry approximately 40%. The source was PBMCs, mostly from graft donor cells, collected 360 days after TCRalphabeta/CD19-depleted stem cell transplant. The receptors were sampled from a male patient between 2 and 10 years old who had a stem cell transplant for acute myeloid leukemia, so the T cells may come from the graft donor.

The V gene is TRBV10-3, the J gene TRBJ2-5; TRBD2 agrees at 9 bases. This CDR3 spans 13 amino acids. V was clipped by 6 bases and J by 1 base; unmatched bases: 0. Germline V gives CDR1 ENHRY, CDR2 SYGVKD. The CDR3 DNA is TGTGCCATCAGGGGACTAGCCCAAGAGACCCAGTACTTC. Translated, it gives CAIRGLAQETQYF.

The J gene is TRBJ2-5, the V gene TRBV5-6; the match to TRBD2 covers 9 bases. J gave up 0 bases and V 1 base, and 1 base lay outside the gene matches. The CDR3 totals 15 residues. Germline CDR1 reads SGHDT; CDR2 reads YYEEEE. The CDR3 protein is CASSLSGRYQETQYF. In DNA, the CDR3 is TGTGCCAGCAGCTTGAGCGGGAGGTACCAAGAGACCCAGTACTTC.

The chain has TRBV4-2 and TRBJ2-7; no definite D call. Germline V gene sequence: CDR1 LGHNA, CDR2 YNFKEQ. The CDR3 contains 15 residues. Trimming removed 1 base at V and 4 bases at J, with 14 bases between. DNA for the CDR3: TGTGCCAGCAGCCAAGCCGCGGACGTCGGTTACGAGCAGTACTTC. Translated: CASSQAADVGYEQYF.

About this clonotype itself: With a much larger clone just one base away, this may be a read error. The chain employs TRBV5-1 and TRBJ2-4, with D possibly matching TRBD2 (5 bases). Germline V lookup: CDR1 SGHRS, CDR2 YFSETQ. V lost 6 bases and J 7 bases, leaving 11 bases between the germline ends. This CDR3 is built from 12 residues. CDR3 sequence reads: CASNTRRNIQYF. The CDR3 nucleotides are TGCGCCAGCAATACTAGGAGGAACATTCAGTACTTC.

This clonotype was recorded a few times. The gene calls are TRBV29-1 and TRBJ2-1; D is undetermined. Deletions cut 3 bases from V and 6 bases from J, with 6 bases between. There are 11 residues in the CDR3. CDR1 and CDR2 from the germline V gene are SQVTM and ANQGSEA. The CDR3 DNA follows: TGCAGCGTTGAGCCTAGCAATGAGCAGTTCTTC. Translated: CSVEPSNEQFF.

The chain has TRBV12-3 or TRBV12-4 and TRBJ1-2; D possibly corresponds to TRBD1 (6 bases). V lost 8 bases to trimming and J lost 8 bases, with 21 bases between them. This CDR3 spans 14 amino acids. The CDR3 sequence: CASAQNGAGDGYTF. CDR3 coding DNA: TGTGCCAGCGCCCAAAATGGGGCAGGGGACGGCTACACCTTC.

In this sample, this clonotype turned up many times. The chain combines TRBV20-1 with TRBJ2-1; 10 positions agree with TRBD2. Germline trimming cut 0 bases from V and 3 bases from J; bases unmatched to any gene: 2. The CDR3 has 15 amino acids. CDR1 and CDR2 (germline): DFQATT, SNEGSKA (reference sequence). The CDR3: CSARDASGGYNEQFF. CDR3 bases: TGCAGTGCTAGAGATGCTAGCGGGGGCTACAATGAGCAGTTCTTC.

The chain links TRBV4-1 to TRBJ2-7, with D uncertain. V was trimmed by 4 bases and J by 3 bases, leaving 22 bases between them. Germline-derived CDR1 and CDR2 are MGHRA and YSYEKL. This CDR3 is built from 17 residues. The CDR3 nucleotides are TGCGCCAGCAGCCCAATCCTTTCAAGCGCAAGGAACTACGAGCAGTACTTC. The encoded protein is CASSPILSSARNYEQYF.

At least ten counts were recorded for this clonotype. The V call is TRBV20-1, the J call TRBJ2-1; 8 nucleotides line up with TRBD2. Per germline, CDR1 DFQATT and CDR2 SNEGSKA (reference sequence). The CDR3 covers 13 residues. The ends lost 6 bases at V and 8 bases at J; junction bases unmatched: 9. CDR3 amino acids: CSAKSPGGDEQFF. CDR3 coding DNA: TGCAGTGCCAAGTCCCCGGGAGGGGATGAGCAGTTCTTC.

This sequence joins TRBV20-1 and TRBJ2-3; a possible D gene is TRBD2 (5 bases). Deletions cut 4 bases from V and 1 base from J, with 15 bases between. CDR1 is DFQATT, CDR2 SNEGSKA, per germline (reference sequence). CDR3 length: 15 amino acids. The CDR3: CSAMDGSDRTDTQYF. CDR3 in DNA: TGCAGTGCTATGGATGGGAGCGACCGCACAGATACGCAGTATTTT.

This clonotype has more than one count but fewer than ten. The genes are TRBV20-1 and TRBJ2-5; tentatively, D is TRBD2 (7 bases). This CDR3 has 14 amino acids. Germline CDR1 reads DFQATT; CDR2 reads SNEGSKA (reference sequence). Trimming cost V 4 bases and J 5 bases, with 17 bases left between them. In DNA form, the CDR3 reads TGCAGTGCTAAGAGGGGGGGCCGCGTGGAGACCCAGTACTTC. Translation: CSAKRGGRVETQYF.

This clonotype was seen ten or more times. This chain's CDR3 is CASSIWPRYEQYF. The CDR3 region has the DNA TGTGCCAGCAGTATCTGGCCCCGCTACGAGCAGTACTTC. The chain recombines TRBV12-3 or TRBV12-4 with TRBJ2-7; no clear D gene. CDR3 length equals 13 residues. Trimming shortened V by 5 bases and J by 3 bases, and 11 bases separated the two germline ends.

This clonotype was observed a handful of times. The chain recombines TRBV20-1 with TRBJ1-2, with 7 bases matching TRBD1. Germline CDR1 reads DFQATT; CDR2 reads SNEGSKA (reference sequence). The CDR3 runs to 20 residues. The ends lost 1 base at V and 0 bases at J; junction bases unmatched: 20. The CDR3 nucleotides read TGCAGTGCTAGAGTTGTCACATCCCGGGACAGATCTTCTACTAACTATGGCTACACCTTC. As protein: CSARVVTSRDRSSTNYGYTF.

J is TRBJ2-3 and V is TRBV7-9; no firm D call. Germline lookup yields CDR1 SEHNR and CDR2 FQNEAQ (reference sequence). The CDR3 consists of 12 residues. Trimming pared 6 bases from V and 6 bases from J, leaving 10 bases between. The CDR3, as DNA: TGTGCCAGCAGTTATCGGGCGGATACGCAGTATTTT. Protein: CASSYRADTQYF.

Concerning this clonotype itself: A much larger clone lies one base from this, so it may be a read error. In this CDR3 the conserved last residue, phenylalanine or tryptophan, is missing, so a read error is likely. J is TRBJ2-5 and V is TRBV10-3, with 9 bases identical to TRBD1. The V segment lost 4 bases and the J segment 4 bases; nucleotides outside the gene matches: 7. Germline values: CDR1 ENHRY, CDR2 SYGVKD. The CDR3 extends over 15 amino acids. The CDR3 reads CAISGTTGGAETQYC. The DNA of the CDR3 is TGTGCCATCAGTGGAACCACAGGGGGCGCAGAGACCCAGTACTGC.

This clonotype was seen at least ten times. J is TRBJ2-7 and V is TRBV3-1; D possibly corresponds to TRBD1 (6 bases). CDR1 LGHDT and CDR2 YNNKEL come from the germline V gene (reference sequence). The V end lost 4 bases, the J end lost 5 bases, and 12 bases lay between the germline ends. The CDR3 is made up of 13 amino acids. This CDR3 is CASSPQYRDEQYV. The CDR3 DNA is TGTGCCAGCAGCCCTCAATACAGGGACGAGCAGTACGTC.

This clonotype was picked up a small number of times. CDR3 nucleotides: TGTGCCAGCAGCTTTGTTTCGGGGGGGCCTACGAGCACCTACGAGCAGTACGTC. This encodes CASSFVSGGPTSTYEQYV. The J gene is TRBJ2-7, the V gene TRBV7-2, with 8 bases fitting TRBD2. Germline trimming cut 3 bases from V and 2 bases from J; bases unmatched to any gene: 15. CDR3 length: 18 amino acids. CDR1 is SGHTA, CDR2 FQGNSA, per germline.

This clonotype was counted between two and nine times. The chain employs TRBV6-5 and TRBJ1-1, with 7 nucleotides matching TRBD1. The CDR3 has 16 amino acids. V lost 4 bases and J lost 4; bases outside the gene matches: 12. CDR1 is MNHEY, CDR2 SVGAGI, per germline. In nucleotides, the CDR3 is TGTGCCAGCAGTTCCTTGACAGGGAAAAGGAGCACTGAAGCTTTCTTT. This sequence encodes CASSSLTGKRSTEAFF.

The CDR3 reads CASSSQGPGPGELFF. The CDR3 nucleotides are TGTGCCAGCAGCTCACAGGGCCCAGGCCCCGGGGAGCTGTTTTTT. The chain links TRBV7-3 to TRBJ2-2, with D perhaps matching TRBD1 (6 bases). Trimming pared 4 bases from V and 6 bases from J, leaving 15 bases between. CDR3 length: 15 amino acids. CDR1 SGHTA and CDR2 FQGTGA come from the germline V gene.

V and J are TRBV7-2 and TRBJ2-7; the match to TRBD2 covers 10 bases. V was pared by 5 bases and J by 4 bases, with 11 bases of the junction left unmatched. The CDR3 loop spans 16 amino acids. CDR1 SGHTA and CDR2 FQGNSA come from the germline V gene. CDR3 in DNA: TGTGCCAGCAGCCCCCATCTTCTAGCGGGAGAATACGAGCAGTACTTC. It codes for CASSPHLLAGEYEQYF.

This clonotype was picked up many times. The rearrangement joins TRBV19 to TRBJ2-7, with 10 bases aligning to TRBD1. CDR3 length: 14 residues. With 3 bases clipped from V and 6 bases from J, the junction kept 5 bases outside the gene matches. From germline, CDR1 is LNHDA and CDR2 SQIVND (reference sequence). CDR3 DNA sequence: TGTGCCAGTAGTATCCGGGACAGGGGACTCGAGCAGTACTTC. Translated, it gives CASSIRDRGLEQYF.

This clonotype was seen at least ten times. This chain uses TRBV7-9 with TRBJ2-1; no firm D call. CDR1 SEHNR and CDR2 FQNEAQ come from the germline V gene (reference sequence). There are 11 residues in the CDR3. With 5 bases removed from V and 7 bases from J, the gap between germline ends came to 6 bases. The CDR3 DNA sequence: TGTGCCAGCAGCCCCCATAATGAGCAGTTCTTC. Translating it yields CASSPHNEQFF.

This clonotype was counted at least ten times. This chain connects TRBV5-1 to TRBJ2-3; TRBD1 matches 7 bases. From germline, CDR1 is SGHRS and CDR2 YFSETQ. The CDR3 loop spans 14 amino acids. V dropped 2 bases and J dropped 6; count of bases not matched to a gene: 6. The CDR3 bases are TGCGCCAGCAGCTTTGACAGGGTATCGGATACGCAGTATTTT. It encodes CASSFDRVSDTQYF.